The sequence of this T cell receptor beta chain was determined in a study of blood T cells in healthy people across ages. The second PCR ran roughly 7 to 11 cycles with a sample-barcoded 5' primer and J-beta primers. Each cDNA molecule, via a template-switch adaptor with 12 random nucleotides, was tagged. TCRdb redid the calling of the 5' RACE reads with MiXCR, one entry per CDR3 protein. The repertoire consists of 780,000 or so distinct CDR3 sequences, with roughly 50% occurring once and the leading ten covering roughly 26%. The V and J ends lost 3 bases and 0 bases, in that order; junction bases with no gene match: 17. The CDR3 extends over 19 amino acids. CDR1 and CDR2 (germline): SNHLY, FYNNEI.

The TCR comes from a middle-aged man in good health. The V call is TRBV2, the J call TRBJ2-7; 7 positions match TRBD1. The source material was blood. The chain's CDR3 is CASSDPHSLDRASSYEQYF. The CDR3, as DNA: TGTGCCAGCAGTGATCCCCATAGTCTTGACAGGGCCAGCTCCTACGAGCAGTACTTC.